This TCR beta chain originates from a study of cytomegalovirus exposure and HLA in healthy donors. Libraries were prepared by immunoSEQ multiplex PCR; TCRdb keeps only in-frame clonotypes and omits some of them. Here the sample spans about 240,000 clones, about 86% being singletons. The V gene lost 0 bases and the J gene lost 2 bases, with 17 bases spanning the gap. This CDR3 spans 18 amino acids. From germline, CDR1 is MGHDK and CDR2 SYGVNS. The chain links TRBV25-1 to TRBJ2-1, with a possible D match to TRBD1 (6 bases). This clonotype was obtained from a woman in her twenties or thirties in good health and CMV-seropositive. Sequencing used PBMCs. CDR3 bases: TGTGCCAGCAGTGAATATTTCAGGGGACAAGTTACCTACAATGAGCAGTTCTTC. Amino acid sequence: CASSEYFRGQVTYNEQFF.